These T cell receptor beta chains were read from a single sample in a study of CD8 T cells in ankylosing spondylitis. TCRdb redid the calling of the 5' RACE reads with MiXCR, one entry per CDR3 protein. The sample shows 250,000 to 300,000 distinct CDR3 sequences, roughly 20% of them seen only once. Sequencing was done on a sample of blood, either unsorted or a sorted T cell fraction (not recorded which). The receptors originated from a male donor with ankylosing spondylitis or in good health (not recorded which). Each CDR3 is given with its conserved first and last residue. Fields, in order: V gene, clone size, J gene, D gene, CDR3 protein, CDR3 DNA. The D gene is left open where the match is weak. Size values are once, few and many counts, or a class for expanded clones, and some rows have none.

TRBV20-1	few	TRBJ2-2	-	CSAMSRQEFSGELFF	TGCAGTGCTATGTCGAGACAGGAGTTCTCCGGGGAGCTGTTTTTT
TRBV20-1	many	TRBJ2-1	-	CSASPGTRWDEQFF	TGCAGTGCTAGTCCGGGAACACGATGGGATGAGCAGTTCTTC
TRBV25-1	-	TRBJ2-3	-	CASSDPRQGGADTQYF	TGTGCCAGCAGTGATCCCCGACAGGGAGGAGCAGATACGCAGTATTTT
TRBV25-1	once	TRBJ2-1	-	CASSELGVARLPEQFF	TGTGCCAGCAGTGAATTAGGGGTGGCTAGACTCCCTGAGCAGTTCTTC
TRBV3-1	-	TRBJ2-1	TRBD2	CASRSNLAGSYNEQFF	TGTGCCAGCAGGTCGAACCTAGCGGGCTCCTACAATGAGCAGTTCTTC
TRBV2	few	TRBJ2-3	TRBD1	CASRSRTGSTDTQYF	TGTGCCAGCAGAAGCCGGACAGGTAGCACAGATACGCAGTATTTT
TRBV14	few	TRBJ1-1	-	CASSRVVNTEAFF	TGTGCCAGCAGCCGCGTCGTAAACACTGAAGCTTTCTTT
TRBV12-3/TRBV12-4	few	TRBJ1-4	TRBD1	CASRFSGTGHEKLFF	TGTGCCAGCAGATTTTCCGGGACAGGGCATGAAAAACTGTTTTTT
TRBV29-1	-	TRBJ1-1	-	CSVERGVGNTEAFF	TGCAGCGTTGAAAGGGGGGTAGGGAACACTGAAGCTTTCTTT
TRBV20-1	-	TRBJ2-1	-	CSARVAGLLNEQFF	TGCAGTGCTAGGGTGGCGGGATTGTTGAATGAGCAGTTCTTC
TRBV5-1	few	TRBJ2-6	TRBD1	CASSLTGVGANVLTF	TGCGCCAGCAGCTTGACAGGGGTAGGGGCCAACGTCCTGACTTTC
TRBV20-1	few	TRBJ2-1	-	CSARDKGGYNEQFF	TGCAGTGCTAGAGATAAGGGCGGATACAATGAGCAGTTCTTC
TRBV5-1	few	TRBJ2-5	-	CASSFQAARGETQYF	TGCGCCAGCAGCTTCCAAGCGGCTCGGGGAGAGACCCAGTACTTC
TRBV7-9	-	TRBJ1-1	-	CASSLRRGGTEAFF	TGTGCCAGCAGCTTACGGAGGGGAGGGACTGAAGCTTTCTTT
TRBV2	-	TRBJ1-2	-	CASRESRGRGYTF	TGTGCCAGCAGGGAGAGCAGGGGCAGGGGCTACACCTTC
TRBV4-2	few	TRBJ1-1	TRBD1	CASSLQGKDEAFF	TGTGCCAGCAGCCTACAGGGGAAAGATGAAGCTTTCTTT
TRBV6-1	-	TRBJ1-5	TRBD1	CASSEARGLSQPQHF	TGTGCCAGCAGTGAAGCCAGGGGGCTTAGTCAGCCCCAGCATTTT
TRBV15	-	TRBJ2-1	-	CATSRDIGADEQFF	TGTGCCACCAGCAGAGATATAGGCGCGGATGAGCAGTTCTTC
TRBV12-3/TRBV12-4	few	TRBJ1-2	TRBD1	CASSFTGEFYGYTF	TGTGCCAGCAGTTTCACAGGGGAGTTCTATGGCTACACCTTC
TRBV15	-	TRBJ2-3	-	CATSRETDTQYF	TGTGCCACCAGCAGAGAAACAGATACGCAGTATTTT
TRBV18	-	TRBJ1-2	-	CASSPGTARDGYTF	TGTGCCAGCTCACCTGGGACCGCCCGTGATGGCTACACCTTC
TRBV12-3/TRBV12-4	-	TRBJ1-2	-	CASSPEGLGLYYGYTF	TGTGCCAGCAGCCCCGAAGGTTTAGGGCTGTACTATGGCTACACCTTC
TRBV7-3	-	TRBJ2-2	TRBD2	CASSSRLAGATGELFF	TGTGCCAGCAGCTCCCGACTAGCGGGAGCCACCGGGGAGCTGTTTTTT
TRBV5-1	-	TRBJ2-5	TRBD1	CASSIDGQAQETQYF	TGCGCCAGCAGCATAGATGGACAGGCCCAAGAGACCCAGTACTTC
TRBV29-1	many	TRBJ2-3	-	CSVAPGITDTQYF	TGCAGCGTCGCTCCGGGGATCACAGATACGCAGTATTTT
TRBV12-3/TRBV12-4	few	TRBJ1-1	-	CASKWLGNTEAFF	TGTGCCAGCAAGTGGTTAGGGAACACTGAAGCTTTCTTT
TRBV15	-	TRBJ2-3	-	CATSSGFKGDTQYF	TGTGCCACCAGCAGTGGATTTAAAGGGGATACGCAGTATTTT
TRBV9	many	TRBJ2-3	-	CASSVRSGHSTDTQYF	TGTGCCAGCAGCGTAAGGAGCGGGCATTCCACAGATACGCAGTATTTT
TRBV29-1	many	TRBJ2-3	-	CSKLSTDTQYF	TGCAGCAAGCTAAGCACAGATACGCAGTATTTT
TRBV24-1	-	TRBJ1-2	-	CATSAGTSNYGYTF	TGTGCCACCAGTGCCGGGACATCTAACTATGGCTACACCTTC
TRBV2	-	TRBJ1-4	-	CASSEQGTTNEKLFF	TGTGCCAGCAGTGAACAGGGAACAACTAATGAAAAACTGTTTTTT
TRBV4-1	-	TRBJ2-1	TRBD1	CASSQLRQGNEQFF	TGCGCCAGCAGCCAACTCAGACAGGGGAATGAGCAGTTCTTC
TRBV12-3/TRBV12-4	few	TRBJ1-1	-	CASSSEWGGNTEAFF	TGTGCCAGCAGTTCCGAATGGGGGGGGAACACTGAAGCTTTCTTT
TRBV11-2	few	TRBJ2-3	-	CASSLTAPRSTDTQYF	TGTGCCAGCAGCTTAACGGCCCCCCGGAGCACAGATACGCAGTATTTT
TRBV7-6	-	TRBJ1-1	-	CASSLEVGNTEAFF	TGTGCCAGCAGCTTAGAAGTGGGGAACACTGAAGCTTTCTTT
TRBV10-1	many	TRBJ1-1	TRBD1	CASSRTGETEAFF	TGCGCCAGCAGTCGGACAGGGGAGACTGAAGCTTTCTTT
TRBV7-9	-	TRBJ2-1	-	CASSLGGAQDEQFF	TGTGCCAGCAGCTTAGGGGGGGCGCAGGATGAGCAGTTCTTC
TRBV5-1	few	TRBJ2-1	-	CASSLAGPMSSYNEQFF	TGCGCCAGCAGCTTGGCCGGGCCAATGAGCTCCTACAATGAGCAGTTCTTC
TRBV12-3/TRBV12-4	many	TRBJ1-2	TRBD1	CASSFGQGAYGYTF	TGTGCCAGCAGTTTCGGACAGGGGGCCTATGGCTACACCTTC
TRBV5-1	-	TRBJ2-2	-	CASSPTGQTGELFF	TGCGCCAGCAGCCCGACAGGCCAAACCGGGGAGCTGTTTTTT
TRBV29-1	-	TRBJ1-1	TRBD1	CSVEPRDRRNTEAFF	TGCAGCGTTGAACCTCGGGACAGAAGGAACACTGAAGCTTTCTTT
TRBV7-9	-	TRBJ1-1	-	CASSELLLNTEAFF	TGTGCCAGCAGCGAACTCCTCCTGAACACTGAAGCTTTCTTT
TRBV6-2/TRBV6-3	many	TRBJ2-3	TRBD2	CASRPWTSGVRTDTQYF	TGTGCCAGCAGACCATGGACTAGCGGGGTGCGCACAGATACGCAGTATTTT
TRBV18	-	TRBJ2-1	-	CASSPGSSSGNEQFF	TGTGCCAGCTCACCAGGGAGTAGTAGCGGCAATGAGCAGTTCTTC
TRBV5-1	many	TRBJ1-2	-	CASSSDSNYGYTF	TGCGCCAGCAGCTCGGACAGTAACTATGGCTACACCTTC
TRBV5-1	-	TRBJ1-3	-	CASSSAPSSGNTIYF	TGCGCCAGCAGCTCCGCTCCGAGCTCTGGAAACACCATATATTTT
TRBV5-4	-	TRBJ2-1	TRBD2	CASSLSGGLVEQFF	TGTGCCAGCAGCTTGTCGGGGGGGCTCGTTGAGCAGTTCTTC
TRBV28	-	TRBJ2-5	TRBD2	CASSSRTSGGPRETQYF	TGTGCCAGCAGTTCAAGGACTAGCGGGGGGCCACGGGAGACCCAGTACTTC
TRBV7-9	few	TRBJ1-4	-	CASSRGEKLFF	TGTGCCAGCAGTCGGGGTGAAAAACTGTTTTTT
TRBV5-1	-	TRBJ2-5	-	CASSLGVGKGSRETQYF	TGCGCCAGCAGCTTGGGCGTCGGGAAGGGGTCCCGGGAGACCCAGTACTTC
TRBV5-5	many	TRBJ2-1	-	CASSSGLDNEQFF	TGTGCCAGCAGCTCCGGCCTTGACAATGAGCAGTTCTTC
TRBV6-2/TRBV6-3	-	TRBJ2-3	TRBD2	CASAAGVSTDTQYF	TGTGCCAGCGCAGCGGGGGTAAGCACAGATACGCAGTATTTT
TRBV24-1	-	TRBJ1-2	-	CATSEQDLNYGHTF	TGTGCCACCAGTGAGCAGGACCTAAACTATGGCCACACCTTC
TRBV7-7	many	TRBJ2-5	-	CASSLGSRGVGETQYF	TGTGCCAGCAGCTTGGGCTCCAGGGGGGTCGGCGAGACCCAGTACTTC